This T cell receptor beta chain was identified in a study of identical twins. This clonotype was observed a handful of times. The antigen remains unidentified. Study-level points and caveats: Out-of-frame alpha sequences shared by twins showed excess low generation probability.

Germline trimming cut 5 bases from V and 6 bases from J; bases unmatched to any gene: 11. This CDR3 contains 15 residues. The V gene's germline CDR1 is MNHNS and CDR2 SASEGT. A universal primer site arose from template switching, and cDNA bore unique molecular identifiers. TCRdb processed the 5' RACE reads anew with MiXCR; each CDR3 protein has one entry. The sample holds some 440,000 distinct CDR3 sequences, about 24% seen once. These data also formed part of another study, on T cells expressing NK-cell markers. That work contributes: Sorted CD3+CD56-NKG2C+, CD3+CD56+NKG2C- and CD3+CD56+NKG2C+ T cells were the source of the TCR beta repertoires.

Sequencing input: CD4+ T cells sorted from blood. The genes are TRBV6-1 and TRBJ2-7; 9 bases are shared with TRBD1. This TCR was recovered from a woman younger than 35 in good health. CDR3 in amino acids: CASSKWTGDFSEQYF. CDR3 coding DNA: TGTGCCAGCAGTAAATGGACAGGGGACTTCTCCGAGCAGTACTTC.